This TCR beta chain came from a study of cytomegalovirus exposure and HLA in healthy donors. On the study more broadly: A subsequent analysis reported that the roughly 120 validation repertoires were produced on the same platform that had also been used for the 500 to 700 first-cohort repertoires. The study, taken as a whole, reports: A few CMV-associated chains proved CMV antigen-specific in vitro.

For this clone: No antigen is known for it.

Germline assignment: CDR1 LGHNT and CDR2 FRNRAP. The CDR3 consists of 14 residues. The trim removed 5 bases at V and 4 bases at J, leaving 4 bases unmatched. The donors were part of the approximately 130-subject validation cohort, which stood apart from the roughly 640-subject first cohort. TCRdb keeps only in-frame clones here, not all; method: immunoSEQ multiplex PCR. The repertoire has roughly 43,000 clones, roughly nine tenths of them found once; the top ten carry roughly 5.2%. The chain carries TRBV12-5 and TRBJ1-3; 8 bases fit TRBD1. This TCR was recovered from a man between 18 and 35 years old in good health and CMV-seronegative. Sequencing input: PBMCs. CDR3 sequence (DNA): TGTGCTAGTGGTCTGGACAGGGTAGGAAACACCATATATTTT. This codes for CASGLDRVGNTIYF.